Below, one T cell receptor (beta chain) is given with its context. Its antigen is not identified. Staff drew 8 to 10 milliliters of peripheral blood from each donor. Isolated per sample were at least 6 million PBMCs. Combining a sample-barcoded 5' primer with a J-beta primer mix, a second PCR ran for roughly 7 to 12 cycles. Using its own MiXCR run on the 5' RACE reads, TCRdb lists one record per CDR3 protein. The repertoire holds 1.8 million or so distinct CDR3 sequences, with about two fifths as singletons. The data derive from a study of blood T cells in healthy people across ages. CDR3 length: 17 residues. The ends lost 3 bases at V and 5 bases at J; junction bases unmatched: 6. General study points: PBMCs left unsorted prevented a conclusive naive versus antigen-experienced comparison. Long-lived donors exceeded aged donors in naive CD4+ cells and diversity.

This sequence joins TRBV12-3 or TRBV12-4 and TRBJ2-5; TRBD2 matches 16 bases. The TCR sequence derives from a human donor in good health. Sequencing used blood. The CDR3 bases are TGTGCCAGCAGTTTCTCGGGACTAGCGGGGGGGTCTGAGACCCAGTACTTC. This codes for CASSFSGLAGGSETQYF.